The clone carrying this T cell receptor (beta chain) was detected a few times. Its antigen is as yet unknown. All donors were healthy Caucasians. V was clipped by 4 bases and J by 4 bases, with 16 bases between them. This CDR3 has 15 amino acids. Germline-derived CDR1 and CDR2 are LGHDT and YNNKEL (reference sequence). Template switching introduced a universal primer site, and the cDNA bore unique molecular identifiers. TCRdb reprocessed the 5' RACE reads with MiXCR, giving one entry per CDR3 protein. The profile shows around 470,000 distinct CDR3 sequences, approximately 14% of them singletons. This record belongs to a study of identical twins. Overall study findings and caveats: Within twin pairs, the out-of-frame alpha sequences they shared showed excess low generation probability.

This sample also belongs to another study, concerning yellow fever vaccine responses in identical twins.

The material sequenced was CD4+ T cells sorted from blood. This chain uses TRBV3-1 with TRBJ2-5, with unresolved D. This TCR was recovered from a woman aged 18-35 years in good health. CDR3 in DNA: TGTGCCAGCAGCCTCCCCCCGTTGAGTGGAGAGACCCAGTACTTC. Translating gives CASSLPPLSGETQYF.